The clone carrying this TCR beta chain is a singleton in its sample. This sample was included in a study of sequential checkpoint blockade in melanoma. Clones were sequenced by immunoSEQ multiplex PCR, and TCRdb holds only the in-frame ones, with some missing. The sample consists of 20,000 or so clones, around 82% of them appearing once. Treatment here: randomized to nivolumab then ipilimumab (arm A) or the reverse (arm B). Germline values: CDR1 MNHEY, CDR2 SVGAGI. The ends were cut back, 0 bases at V and 6 bases at J, with 6 bases in the middle. This CDR3 has 13 amino acids. Material: CD8+ T cells sorted from blood (inferred from file names), obtained from a patient given nivolumab and ipilimumab in sequence. The genes are TRBV6-5 and TRBJ2-1; D uncertain. This sequence originates from a human donor with melanoma. Written as DNA, the CDR3 is TGTGCCAGCAGTTACTCGATTAGCAATGAGCAGTTCTTC. Its protein is CASSYSISNEQFF.